The present T cell receptor beta chain was sequenced within a study of cytomegalovirus exposure and HLA in healthy donors. Regarding the study as a whole: While the bulk of TCR sequences proved rare, some public TCRs turned up in many donors. Reported performance of the classifier showed diagnosis of cytomegalovirus status with high specificity and sensitivity.

On this clone itself: Antigen specificity is unknown.

TCRdb keeps only in-frame clones here, not all; method: immunoSEQ multiplex PCR. The sample holds about 150,000 clones, roughly 84% seen once. V lost 1 base to trimming and J lost 6 bases, with 10 bases between them. CDR3 length: 14 amino acids. CDR1 and CDR2 from the germline V gene are SGHTA and FQGNSA. The sample consisted of PBMCs. V usage is TRBV7-2 and J usage is TRBJ1-3; no clear D. This receptor was obtained from a human donor in good health. In nucleotides, the CDR3 is TGTGCCAGCAGCTTAGGTGTACAGAAAAACACCATATATTTT. It codes for CASSLGVQKNTIYF.